Presented here are 32 T cell receptor beta chains from one specimen sequenced in a study of cytomegalovirus exposure and HLA in healthy donors. PCR was performed using 60 Vbeta and 13 Jbeta primers. Sequencing was performed with immunoSEQ multiplex PCR; in TCRdb, only in-frame clones are kept and a portion is missing. The sample contains some 59,000 clones, approximately 77% of which appear only once. Sample: PBMCs. Receptors were obtained from a woman younger than 35 in good health and CMV-seronegative.

The rearrangement links TRBV5-1 to TRBJ1-5; D remains ambiguous. The V end lost 0 bases, the J end lost 0 bases, and 7 bases lay between the germline ends. The CDR3 contains 15 residues. Looked up from germline, CDR1 is SGHRS and CDR2 is YFSETQ. This CDR3 is CASSLDSYSNQPQHF. CDR3 nucleotides: TGCGCCAGCAGCTTGGACTCTTATAGCAATCAGCCCCAGCATTTT.

The J gene is TRBJ2-4, the V gene TRBV28, with D tentatively TRBD1 (5 bases). Looked up from germline, CDR1 is MDHEN and CDR2 is SYDVKM. There are 15 residues in the CDR3. V gave up 7 bases and J gave up 0 bases, with 13 bases separating them. The DNA of the CDR3 is TGTGCCAGCACAGGGAATCTTCCAGCCAAAAACATTCAGTACTTC. This codes for CASTGNLPAKNIQYF.

The V call is TRBV2, the J call TRBJ2-1; 8 nucleotides match TRBD2. This CDR3 contains 15 residues. The V segment lost 8 bases and the J segment 9 bases; nucleotides outside the gene matches: 15. Germline CDR1 and CDR2: SNHLY and FYNNEI. The CDR3 DNA reads TGTGCCAGCTTTGATCGAAGCGGGAGACGGGGTGAGCAGTTCTTC. Translating it yields CASFDRSGRRGEQFF.

The genes are TRBV4-1 and TRBJ2-7, with 9 bases lining up with TRBD2. The germline gives CDR1 MGHRA, CDR2 YSYEKL. J lost 1 base, V lost 5 bases, and 6 bases had no gene match. The CDR3 sequence is 15 residues long. DNA of the CDR3: TGCGCCAGCAGCTACGCGACTAGCGGATCCTACGAGCAGTACTTC. This codes for CASSYATSGSYEQYF.

The chain couples TRBV27 to TRBJ2-6; 7 nucleotides agree with TRBD1. Germline V lookup: CDR1 MNHEY, CDR2 SMNVEV (reference sequence). The CDR3 runs to 16 residues. Germline trimming cut 5 bases from V and 4 bases from J; bases unmatched to any gene: 8. CDR3 in amino acids: CASSIFTGAGANVLTF. The DNA of the CDR3 is TGTGCCAGCAGTATCTTCACAGGGGCAGGGGCCAACGTCCTGACTTTC.

The CDR3: CASSQPRLRPYEQYF. The CDR3 nucleotides read TGCGCCAGCAGCCAACCGCGGTTACGACCCTACGAGCAGTACTTC. The rearrangement links TRBV4-1 to TRBJ2-7; D gene ambiguous. Per germline, CDR1 MGHRA and CDR2 YSYEKL. The ends were cut back, 2 bases at V and 2 bases at J, with 13 bases in the middle. This CDR3 contains 15 residues.

The chain employs TRBV11-2 and TRBJ1-5; D is ambiguous. V shed 5 bases and J shed 7 bases, with 9 bases lying between them. CDR1 and CDR2 from the germline V gene are SGHAT and FQNNGV. The CDR3 is 12 residues long. CDR3 amino acids: CASSHGGQPQHF. CDR3 in DNA: TGTGCCAGCAGCCACGGAGGCCAGCCCCAGCATTTT.

As regards this clone: The same CDR3 also results from other DNA sequences found in this sample. The chain combines TRBV19 with TRBJ2-3, with TRBD2 identical over 7 bases. The junction had 1 base not matched to a gene; V was cut back by 3 bases and J by 4 bases. Germline V gives CDR1 LNHDA, CDR2 SQIVND (reference sequence). The CDR3 length is 13 residues. The CDR3 sequence is CASSIGLADTQYF. For the CDR3, the DNA is TGTGCCAGTAGTATCGGACTAGCAGATACGCAGTATTTT.

V usage is TRBV28 and J usage is TRBJ2-1; D might be TRBD2 (6 bases). CDR3 length equals 16 residues. CDR1 is MDHEN, CDR2 SYDVKM, per germline. The V end lost 5 bases, the J end lost 6 bases, and 20 bases lay between the germline ends. CDR3 loop: CASSSQDGTHRNEQFF. The CDR3 nucleotides read TGTGCCAGCAGTAGCCAAGACGGGACTCACCGCAATGAGCAGTTCTTC.

This clone was seen a handful of times. The chain links TRBV19 to TRBJ1-5; possible D gene TRBD1, 5 bases. The CDR3 consists of 15 residues. Germline CDR1 reads LNHDA; CDR2 reads SQIVND (reference sequence). V was cut by 3 bases and J by 0 bases, with 9 bases left in between. CDR3 sequence (DNA): TGTGCCAGTAGTATCGGGGGTTATAGCAATCAGCCCCAGCATTTT. It is translated as CASSIGGYSNQPQHF.

This CDR3 reads CASSGDPGQPIGGSPLHF. The CDR3 region has the DNA TGTGCCAGCAGTGGCGACCCGGGACAGCCGATTGGGGGCTCACCCCTCCACTTT. The chain couples TRBV6-1 to TRBJ1-6; 7 nucleotides align to TRBD1. The CDR3 extends over 18 amino acids. After removal of 4 bases from V and 10 bases from J, the junction contained 19 bases not matched to a gene. CDR1 and CDR2 from the germline V gene are MNHNS and SASEGT.

This sequence joins TRBV7-3 and TRBJ2-1, with 9 bases fitting TRBD2. CDR3 size: 17 residues. J lost 0 bases, V lost 3 bases, and 6 bases had no gene match. The germline CDR1 and CDR2 sequences are SGHTA and FQGTGA. CDR3 DNA sequence: TGTGCCAGCAGCTTGGGAGAGCGGGAGGACTCCTACAATGAGCAGTTCTTC. It is translated as CASSLGEREDSYNEQFF.

This clone was recorded once. This rearrangement joins TRBV30 to TRBJ1-2; perhaps TRBD1 as D (6 bases). Germline V lookup: CDR1 GTSNPN, CDR2 SVGIG (reference sequence). Trimming shortened V by 1 base and J by 4 bases, and 13 bases separated the two germline ends. The CDR3 spans 14 residues. CDR3 bases: TGTGCCTGGAGTGGGGGGGGCTCAGGCTATGGCTACACCTTC. It specifies CAWSGGGSGYGYTF.

The chain carries TRBV27 and TRBJ1-2, with 8 nucleotides matching TRBD1. V lost 7 bases and J lost 4; bases outside the gene matches: 11. This CDR3 spans 15 amino acids. The germline V gene has CDR1 MNHEY and CDR2 SMNVEV (reference sequence). The CDR3 here is CASTPSGTGSYGYTF. The CDR3 nucleotides read TGTGCCAGCACCCCTTCCGGGACAGGATCCTATGGCTACACCTTC.

V gene TRBV14 combines with J gene TRBJ1-1, with D uncertain. Germline V gives CDR1 SGHDN, CDR2 FVKESK. The V and J ends lost 1 base and 1 base respectively, with 4 bases between them. The CDR3 extends over 13 amino acids. In nucleotides, the CDR3 is TGTGCCAGCAGCCAAGTCTGGAACACTGAAGCTTTCTTT. It encodes CASSQVWNTEAFF.

The CDR3 region is CASTGSYHEQYF. In nucleotides, the CDR3 is TGCGCCAGCACCGGGAGTTACCACGAGCAGTACTTC. The chain joins TRBV10-2 to TRBJ2-7, with a weak D call TRBD2 (6 bases). This CDR3 is built from 12 residues. Germline-derived CDR1 and CDR2 are WSHSY and SAAADI. V was clipped by 7 bases and J by 5 bases, with 12 bases between them.

The chain couples TRBV29-1 to TRBJ2-3; 8 bases are a match to TRBD2. The V and J ends lost 1 base and 2 bases, in that order; junction bases with no gene match: 8. Looked up from germline, CDR1 is SQVTM and CDR2 is ANQGSEA. The CDR3 is made up of 16 amino acids. CDR3 sequence (DNA): TGCAGCGTTGAAGTGGGTCGGGGGGGGATCACAGATACGCAGTATTTT. Protein sequence: CSVEVGRGGITDTQYF.

This clone was seen a few times. V gene TRBV5-6 combines with J gene TRBJ2-7, with D uncertain. CDR1 is SGHDT, CDR2 YYEEEE, per germline. This CDR3 region has 14 residues. V lost 0 bases to trimming and J lost 4 bases, with 11 bases between them. In DNA form, the CDR3 reads TGTGCCAGCAGCTTGGATACAGAGCTGTACGAGCAGTACTTC. Protein sequence: CASSLDTELYEQYF. Based on the CDR3 plus reference TRBV5-6 and TRBJ2-7, the full variable domain is DAGVTQSPTHLIKTRGQQVTLRCSPKSGHDTVSWYQQALGQGPQFIFQYYEEEERQRGNFPDRFSGHQFPNYSSELNVNALLLGDSALYLCASSLDTELYEQYFGPGTRLTVT.

This clone occurred once. The genes are TRBV28 and TRBJ2-3; the D gene is possibly TRBD2 (6 bases). The germline gives CDR1 MDHEN, CDR2 SYDVKM. The CDR3 extends over 15 amino acids. Trimming removed 5 bases from V and 2 bases from J, with 14 bases in between. This chain's CDR3 is CASSGAGTPTDTQYF. The CDR3 DNA reads TGTGCCAGCAGTGGTGCGGGGACCCCCACAGATACGCAGTATTTT.

V and J are TRBV5-1 and TRBJ2-1, with TRBD1 as a possible D gene (5 bases). This CDR3 has 14 residues. Trimming took off 4 bases at V and 5 bases at J, with 13 bases between the two ends. CDR1 SGHRS and CDR2 YFSETQ come from the germline V gene. The CDR3 loop reads CASSPRGFDNEQFF. CDR3 sequence (DNA): TGCGCCAGCAGCCCAAGGGGATTCGACAATGAGCAGTTCTTC.

V is TRBV9 and J is TRBJ2-3; 8 bases agree with TRBD2. The CDR3 totals 14 residues. Germline CDR1 is SGDLS and CDR2 is YYNGEE. The junction had 4 bases not matched to a gene; V was cut back by 3 bases and J by 4 bases. CDR3 sequence reads: CASSEREWSDTQYF. DNA for the CDR3: TGTGCCAGCAGCGAGCGGGAGTGGTCAGATACGCAGTATTTT.

The chain recombines TRBV7-9 with TRBJ2-7; D is perhaps TRBD2 (6 bases). The V and J ends lost 2 bases and 5 bases respectively, with 13 bases between them. Germline V CDR1 and CDR2: SEHNR, FQNEAQ (reference sequence). The CDR3 consists of 14 residues. The CDR3 DNA is TGTGCCAGCAGCTTATTAGCGGCCGCCCACGAGCAGTACTTC. Its translation: CASSLLAAAHEQYF.

The V gene is TRBV27, the J gene TRBJ1-1, with 7 bases fitting TRBD1. The junction had 7 bases not matched to a gene; V was cut back by 6 bases and J by 3 bases. From germline, CDR1 is MNHEY and CDR2 SMNVEV (reference sequence). CDR3 length: 14 residues. The CDR3 region is CASSYGGTDTEAFF. The DNA for the CDR3 is TGTGCCAGCAGCTACGGCGGGACAGACACTGAAGCTTTCTTT.

This sequence joins TRBV5-4 and TRBJ2-3, with 7 bases that match TRBD1. Germline CDR1 is SGHNT and CDR2 is YYREEE (reference sequence). The V gene end was trimmed by 4 bases and the J gene end by 0 bases; junction bases not matched to a gene: 2. This CDR3 comprises 14 residues. The CDR3 DNA is TGTGCCAGCAGCCAACAGGGGAGCACAGATACGCAGTATTTT. Translated: CASSQQGSTDTQYF. Full variable domain (missing parts from reference TRBV5-4 and TRBJ2-3): ETGVTQSPTHLIKTRGQQVTLRCSSQSGHNTVSWYQQALGQGPQFIFQYYREEENGRGNFPPRFSGLQFPNYSSELNVNALELDDSALYLCASSQQGSTDTQYFGPGTRLTVL.

The chain combines TRBV15 with TRBJ2-3; 12 nucleotides agree with TRBD2. Germline CDR1 is LNHNV and CDR2 is YYDKDF (reference sequence). The CDR3 consists of 18 residues. J was trimmed by 6 bases and V by 0 bases; bases with no gene match: 10. CDR3 loop: CATSRDWTSGTPGDTQYF. CDR3 sequence (DNA): TGTGCCACCAGCAGAGATTGGACTAGCGGGACCCCGGGGGATACGCAGTATTTT.

The chain uses TRBV6-5 and TRBJ1-1, with no clear D. The CDR3 is 14 amino acids. Germline V gene sequence: CDR1 MNHEY, CDR2 SVGAGI. V lost 6 bases and J lost 0, with 11 bases in between. The chain's CDR3 is CASSPTVMNTEAFF. Written as DNA, the CDR3 is TGTGCCAGCAGCCCAACAGTCATGAACACTGAAGCTTTCTTT.

Turning to this clone: One end of the junction does not line up with germline, which may come from a read error. The V and J genes are TRBV27 and TRBJ2-6; tentatively, D is TRBD2 (7 bases). This CDR3 is built from 16 residues. Germline assignment: CDR1 MNHEY and CDR2 SMNVEV (reference sequence). CDR3 bases: TGTGCCAGCAGTTTATTGGGGGGGGCTGGGGCCAACGGCCTGACTTTC. Translated: CASSLLGGAGANGLTF.

This chain uses TRBV27 with TRBJ2-7; D is undetermined. The CDR3 extends over 13 amino acids. CDR1 MNHEY and CDR2 SMNVEV come from the germline V gene (reference sequence). Trimming removed 3 bases at V and 6 bases at J, with 12 bases between. In DNA form, the CDR3 reads TGTGCCAGCAGTTTGTCAGAAGTAAGCGAGCAGTACTTC. Encoded protein: CASSLSEVSEQYF.

The J gene is TRBJ1-1, the V gene TRBV28; 9 bases align to TRBD1. Looked up from germline, CDR1 is MDHEN and CDR2 is SYDVKM. This CDR3 is built from 13 residues. V gave up 5 bases and J gave up 8 bases; unmatched junction bases: 6. The DNA for the CDR3 is TGTGCCAGCAGTGTGGGACAGGGCCCCGAAGCTTTCTTT. Its protein is CASSVGQGPEAFF.

V gene TRBV9 combines with J gene TRBJ2-7; 12 bases match TRBD2. The CDR3 length is 16 residues. Germline CDR1 is SGDLS and CDR2 is YYNGEE. V lost 0 bases, J lost 5 bases, and 6 bases stayed unmatched. The CDR3 protein is CASSVGSSGGVDEQYF. The CDR3 DNA is TGTGCCAGCAGCGTAGGTTCTAGCGGGGGGGTCGACGAGCAGTACTTC. Supplemented by reference TRBV9 and TRBJ2-7, the full variable domain reads DSGVTQTPKHLITATGQRVTLRCSPRSGDLSVYWYQQSLDQGLQFLIQYYNGEERAKGNILERFSAQQFPDLHSELNLSSLELGDSALYFCASSVGSSGGVDEQYFGPGTRLTVT.

The CDR3 nucleotides read TGTGCCAGCAGTGGGAACAGGGGGCGGGATTCACCCCTCCACTTT. Translation: CASSGNRGRDSPLHF. V usage is TRBV6-1 and J usage is TRBJ1-6; 9 bases fit TRBD1. Germline V gene sequence: CDR1 MNHNS, CDR2 SASEGT. The CDR3 contains 15 residues. Trimming at V came to 4 bases and at J to 8 bases, leaving 6 bases not matched to a gene.

In this sample, this clone turned up once. The chain recombines TRBV5-1 with TRBJ1-6, with D possibly TRBD1 on 5 matching bases. Germline CDR1 and CDR2: SGHRS and YFSETQ. V was trimmed by 4 bases and J by 0 bases, leaving 14 bases between them. The CDR3 covers 17 residues. The DNA for the CDR3 is TGCGCCAGCAGCCGCTTAGGGGCCAGCTCCTATAATTCACCCCTCCACTTT. It codes for CASSRLGASSYNSPLHF.